What follows are 18 T cell receptor beta chains derived from one specimen sequenced in a study of beta chain features in type 1 diabetes. All of the isolated RNA was reverse transcribed, so expressed TCRB transcripts were sequenced. The assay was immunoSEQ multiplex PCR, and TCRdb's table has in-frame clones only and misses some. The table records about 360,000 clones, around 12% of them present only once. Sequenced input: naive CD4+ T cells from blood. These receptors were obtained from a man between 18 and 35 years old in good health.

The chain uses TRBV5-4 and TRBJ1-1; 10 bases agree with TRBD1. The germline V gene has CDR1 SGHNT and CDR2 YYREEE (reference sequence). With V trimmed by 3 bases and J by 3 bases, 2 bases remained unmatched. The CDR3 loop spans 14 amino acids. The CDR3 DNA reads as TGTGCCAGCAGCTGGGACAGGGGTTACACTGAAGCTTTCTTT. Translation gives CASSWDRGYTEAFF.

This clone appeared many times. At one boundary the junction diverges from the germline segment, which might be a read error. The rearrangement uses TRBV30 and TRBJ1-4; D is perhaps TRBD1 (5 bases). CDR1 is GTSNPN, CDR2 SVGIG, per germline (reference sequence). There are 13 residues in the CDR3. CDR3 sequence reads: CAWSVGTQTLSNF. In DNA form, the CDR3 reads TGTGCCTGGAGTGTCGGGACTCAGACTCTATCCAATTTT.

The V and J genes are TRBV7-3 and TRBJ1-4, with D unresolved. V lost 1 base and J 6 bases, leaving 9 bases between the germline ends. Germline lookup yields CDR1 SGHTA and CDR2 FQGTGA. The CDR3 totals 14 residues. The CDR3: CASSLRAEDEKLFF. In DNA, the CDR3 is TGTGCCAGCAGCTTAAGAGCGGAAGATGAAAAACTGTTTTTT.

The V and J genes are TRBV5-4 and TRBJ1-2, with TRBD1 matching 12 bases. V dropped 4 bases and J dropped 4; count of bases not matched to a gene: 5. The CDR3 length is 15 residues. The germline V gene has CDR1 SGHNT and CDR2 YYREEE (reference sequence). CDR3 sequence (DNA): TGTGCCAGCAGCAAAGGGACAGGGGGCATCTATGGCTACACCTTC. Encoded protein: CASSKGTGGIYGYTF.

This clone was observed a handful of times. This sequence joins TRBV2 and TRBJ2-3; possibly TRBD2 for D (8 bases). The CDR3 consists of 19 residues. V lost 6 bases and J 5 bases, leaving 30 bases between the germline ends. Germline V gene data show CDR1 as SNHLY and CDR2 as FYNNEI. CDR3 residues: CASRMRGLIRREDEDTQYF. The CDR3 bases are TGTGCCAGCAGGATGAGGGGGCTAATAAGGCGGGAGGATGAAGATACGCAGTATTTT.

The CDR3 protein is CALALDRTRSPLHF. The CDR3 bases are TGTGCCTTAGCCCTTGACAGGACACGGTCACCCCTCCACTTT. V usage is TRBV30 and J usage is TRBJ1-6, with a tentative D call TRBD1 (6 bases). This CDR3 has 14 residues. V was cut by 7 bases and J by 10 bases, with 20 bases left in between. Germline V lookup: CDR1 GTSNPN, CDR2 SVGIG (reference sequence).

The chain recombines TRBV6-1 with TRBJ2-7; 14 bases align to TRBD2. Per the germline V gene, CDR1 is MNHNS and CDR2 is SASEGT. The CDR3 covers 15 residues. The J segment lost 6 bases and the V segment lost 3 bases, leaving 4 bases of the junction unmatched. This CDR3 is CASSEGLAGVAEQYF. Written as DNA, the CDR3 is TGTGCCAGCAGTGAGGGACTAGCGGGAGTGGCCGAGCAGTACTTC.

The V call is TRBV29-1, the J call TRBJ1-1; 8 bases are a match to TRBD1. The trim removed 2 bases at V and 5 bases at J, leaving 7 bases unmatched. This CDR3 spans 14 amino acids. Germline V gene lookup returns CDR1 SQVTM and CDR2 ANQGSEA. DNA for the CDR3: TGCAGCGTTGAAAGGCAGGGGGCAAGGACTGAAGCTTTCTTT. It specifies CSVERQGARTEAFF.

This clone was seen a few times. The chain links TRBV2 to TRBJ1-5, with TRBD1 as a possible D gene (6 bases). CDR3 size: 14 residues. Germline V gives CDR1 SNHLY, CDR2 FYNNEI. The V and J ends lost 1 base and 7 bases respectively, with 11 bases between them. CDR3 nucleotide sequence: TGTGCCAGCAGTGAAGGACAGGTCGGGCAGCCCCAGCATTTT. Its protein product is CASSEGQVGQPQHF.

This chain connects TRBV18 to TRBJ1-1; D possibly corresponds to TRBD1 (5 bases). From germline, CDR1 is KGHSH and CDR2 LQKENI. The V end was cut by 0 bases, the J end by 5 bases, with 13 bases between. The CDR3 runs to 15 residues. DNA for the CDR3: TGTGCCAGCTCACCACCGTCCGGGGCGGGAACTGAAGCTTTCTTT. This sequence encodes CASSPPSGAGTEAFF. The full variable domain, rest sourced from reference TRBV18 and TRBJ1-1, is NAGVMQNPRHLVRRRGQEARLRCSPMKGHSHVYWYRQLPEEGLKFMVYLQKENIIDESGMPKERFSAEFPKEGPSILRIQQVVRGDSAAYFCASSPPSGAGTEAFFGQGTRLTVV.

V usage is TRBV11-1 and J usage is TRBJ2-7; TRBD1 might be the D (6 bases). CDR3 length: 11 residues. CDR1 and CDR2 from the germline V gene are SGHAT and FQDESV (reference sequence). V lost 3 bases and J lost 8, with 8 bases in between. The CDR3 spells CASSLGDKQYF. CDR3 DNA: TGTGCCAGCAGCTTGGGGGACAAGCAGTACTTC.

This clone was found a few times. This chain joins TRBV18 and TRBJ2-7; perhaps TRBD1 as D (6 bases). The germline V and J ends were trimmed by 5 bases and 0 bases, with 14 bases remaining between them. Germline-derived CDR1 and CDR2 are KGHSH and LQKENI. The CDR3 extends over 15 amino acids. DNA of the CDR3: TGTGCCAGCTCAGCTACACAGGGACGCTCCTACGAGCAGTACTTC. Residues: CASSATQGRSYEQYF.

V usage is TRBV15 and J usage is TRBJ2-1; 7 bases fit TRBD1. This CDR3 has 17 residues. Unmatched junction bases numbered 14, after V lost 0 bases and J lost 9 bases. Germline V gene data show CDR1 as LNHNV and CDR2 as YYDKDF (reference sequence). CDR3 protein: CATSRDPWTGGDGEQFF. CDR3 bases: TGTGCCACCAGCAGAGATCCTTGGACAGGTGGCGATGGTGAGCAGTTCTTC.

The chain employs TRBV19 and TRBJ2-7, with 9 positions matching TRBD1. Germline lookup yields CDR1 LNHDA and CDR2 SQIVND (reference sequence). The CDR3 has 14 amino acids. V lost 5 bases to trimming and J lost 0 bases; unmatched junction nucleotides: 2. CDR3 region: CASSGQGSSYEQYF. DNA for the CDR3: TGTGCCAGTAGTGGACAGGGGAGCTCCTACGAGCAGTACTTC.

The V call is TRBV19, the J call TRBJ1-1; D ambiguous. The germline CDR1 and CDR2 sequences are LNHDA and SQIVND (reference sequence). CDR3 length: 13 amino acids. V dropped 5 bases and J dropped 1 base, with 8 bases sitting between them. DNA of the CDR3: TGTGCCAGTAGTTCAGCTAGGAACACTGAAGCTTTCTTT. This codes for CASSSARNTEAFF.

The CDR3 loop is CASSSPAAGGNTEAFF. CDR3 nucleotide sequence: TGTGCCAGCTCCTCGCCGGCCGCAGGGGGAAACACTGAAGCTTTCTTT. The chain has TRBV28 and TRBJ1-1, with 7 bases lining up with TRBD1. Germline CDR1 MDHEN, CDR2 SYDVKM. Trimming at V came to 8 bases and at J to 2 bases, leaving 14 bases not matched to a gene. CDR3 size: 16 residues.

Comments on this clone: In the same sample, other DNA sequences code for this CDR3. The chain is built from TRBV7-2 and TRBJ1-1; D not certain. The CDR3 totals 12 residues. CDR1 is SGHTA and CDR2 is FQGNSA in the germline V gene. Between the trimmed V and J ends, which lost 5 bases and 0 bases, there was a span of 4 bases. The CDR3 region is CASSPLNTEAFF. CDR3 coding DNA: TGTGCCAGCAGCCCTTTGAACACTGAAGCTTTCTTT. Looking up the rest from reference TRBV7-2 and TRBJ1-1 gives the full variable domain: GAGVSQSPSNKVTEKGKDVELRCDPISGHTALYWYRQSLGQGLEFLIYFQGNSAPDKSGLPSDRFSAERTGGSVSTLTIQRTQQEDSAVYLCASSPLNTEAFFGQGTRLTVV.

The gene calls are TRBV5-1 and TRBJ2-1, with TRBD2 matching over 9 bases. The CDR3 loop spans 15 amino acids. Trimming cost V 0 bases and J 15 bases; bases outside gene matches: 13. CDR1 is SGHRS and CDR2 is YFSETQ in the germline V gene. CDR3 bases: TGCGCCAGCAGCTTGGAGGCAGCTAGCGGGGTAAGGGGGTTCTTC. The encoded protein is CASSLEAASGVRGFF.